These 28 T cell receptor beta chains were all obtained from the same sample, sequenced in a study of T cell responses to AZD1222 COVID-19 vaccine. Produced via immunoSEQ multiplex PCR; TCRdb's table is partial and in-frame only. The sample records about 180,000 clones, roughly 91% being singletons. Sequences were derived from peripheral blood, sampled 28 days after the second dose of the MenACWY control vaccine. The receptors shown here come from an adult who received the MenACWY meningococcal vaccine as a control.

This rearrangement joins TRBV6-1 to TRBJ2-2, with D possibly matching TRBD1 (6 bases). CDR1 is MNHNS and CDR2 is SASEGT in the germline V gene. This CDR3 region has 15 residues. Trimming pared 1 base from V and 4 bases from J, leaving 10 bases between. The CDR3 loop is CASSEEQGRTGELFF. The CDR3 DNA follows: TGTGCCAGCAGTGAAGAACAGGGACGCACCGGGGAGCTGTTTTTT.

The chain recombines TRBV3-1 (or the pseudogene TRBV3-2) with TRBJ1-3; TRBD1 is a possible D gene (5 bases). The germline V gene has CDR1 LGHDT and CDR2 YNNKEL (reference sequence). There are 15 residues in the CDR3. V was shortened by 0 bases and J by 10 bases, with 16 bases between the two germline ends. CDR3 DNA sequence: TGTGCCAGCAGCCAAGATCTCACCCGGGGGGTAACCATATATTTT. Its translation is CASSQDLTRGVTIYF.

The chain employs TRBV5-1 and TRBJ1-2; TRBD1 might be the D (5 bases). The CDR3 extends over 14 amino acids. V shed 2 bases and J shed 3 bases, with 11 bases lying between them. Per germline, CDR1 SGHRS and CDR2 YFSETQ. CDR3 DNA sequence: TGCGCCAGCAGCTTCCGGGTAGGGGACTATGGCTACACCTTC. This gives the protein CASSFRVGDYGYTF.

The chain links TRBV10-1 to TRBJ2-7; 8 bases align to TRBD1. V lost 0 bases to trimming and J lost 3 bases; unmatched junction nucleotides: 7. Germline CDR1 and CDR2: WNHNN and SYGVQD (reference sequence). The CDR3 spans 16 residues. The CDR3 bases are TGCGCCAGCAGTGAGTCCGCCGGGACAGGAGACTACGAGCAGTACTTC. This encodes CASSESAGTGDYEQYF.

The chain is built from TRBV10-1 and TRBJ2-3; D is ambiguous. This CDR3 has 14 residues. Germline V gene sequence: CDR1 WNHNN, CDR2 SYGVQD (reference sequence). V was trimmed by 6 bases and J by 0 bases, leaving 10 bases between them. The chain's CDR3 is CASRASSSTDTQYF. The CDR3 bases are TGCGCCAGCAGGGCCAGCTCTAGCACAGATACGCAGTATTTT.

The chain carries TRBV7-6 and TRBJ1-5, with D maybe TRBD1 (5 bases). From germline, CDR1 is SGHVS and CDR2 FNYEAQ. There are 15 residues in the CDR3. V was shortened by 0 bases and J by 1 base, with 7 bases between the two germline ends. The CDR3 nucleotides are TGTGCCAGCAGCTTAGCCGGGGGAAGCAATCAGCCCCAGCATTTT. Encoded protein: CASSLAGGSNQPQHF. The entire variable domain, with the rest obtained from reference TRBV7-6 and TRBJ1-5, is as follows: GAGVSQSPRYKVTKRGQDVALRCDPISGHVSLYWYRQALGQGPEFLTYFNYEAQQDKSGLPNDRFSAERPEGSISTLTIQRTEQRDSAMYRCASSLAGGSNQPQHFGDGTRLSIL.

There are a few counts of this clone. The J gene is TRBJ1-1, the V gene TRBV24-1; D unclear. The CDR3 contains 12 residues. V gave up 5 bases and J gave up 1 base, with 4 bases separating them. Germline lookup yields CDR1 KGHDR and CDR2 SFDVKD. CDR3 bases: TGTGCCACCAGTGCAGGGAACACTGAAGCTTTCTTT. This codes for CATSAGNTEAFF.

The rearrangement links TRBV5-1 to TRBJ1-6; TRBD1 agrees at 7 bases. With V trimmed by 4 bases and J by 3 bases, 4 bases remained unmatched. Germline CDR1 reads SGHRS; CDR2 reads YFSETQ. This CDR3 comprises 15 residues. CDR3 bases: TGCGCCAGCAGCCCGGGGACAGTCTATAATTCACCCCTCCACTTT. Protein: CASSPGTVYNSPLHF.

The V gene is TRBV11-2, the J gene TRBJ1-5, with no clear D. V gave up 5 bases and J gave up 7 bases, with 12 bases separating them. Germline CDR1 reads SGHAT; CDR2 reads FQNNGV. The CDR3 extends over 13 amino acids. CDR3 loop: CASSRSDRQPQHF. CDR3 nucleotide sequence: TGTGCCAGCAGCCGGTCCGACCGCCAGCCCCAGCATTTT.

This clone has only one observation. This chain joins TRBV27 and TRBJ2-1; 12 nucleotides line up with TRBD2. The CDR3 length is 19 residues. The V segment lost 5 bases and the J segment 0 bases; nucleotides outside the gene matches: 11. Germline V gives CDR1 MNHEY, CDR2 SMNVEV (reference sequence). CDR3: CASSLFGLAGGSSYNEQFF. The CDR3, as DNA: TGTGCCAGCAGTCTCTTCGGGCTAGCGGGGGGGAGCTCCTACAATGAGCAGTTCTTC.

This clone was seen just once. The chain combines TRBV5-1 with TRBJ2-1, with D hard to call. Trimming shortened V by 4 bases and J by 6 bases, and 14 bases separated the two germline ends. Looked up from germline, CDR1 is SGHRS and CDR2 is YFSETQ. This CDR3 region has 14 residues. The CDR3 region is CASSNAPAVNEQFF. CDR3 bases: TGCGCCAGCAGCAATGCTCCGGCGGTCAATGAGCAGTTCTTC. Variable domain in full (rest from reference TRBV5-1 and TRBJ2-1): KAGVTQTPRYLIKTRGQQVTLSCSPISGHRSVSWYQQTPGQGLQFLFEYFSETQRNKGNFPGRFSGRQFSNSRSEMNVSTLELGDSALYLCASSNAPAVNEQFFGPGTRLTVL.

The sample holds a few counts of this clone. Written as DNA, the CDR3 is TGTGCCAGCAGTGTTTACGGTGCAAGCAATCAGCCCCAGCATTTT. Translated: CASSVYGASNQPQHF. The chain is built from TRBV2 and TRBJ1-5; D is undetermined. This CDR3 is built from 15 residues. The germline V gene has CDR1 SNHLY and CDR2 FYNNEI. V lost 4 bases to trimming and J lost 1 base, with 11 bases between them.

This chain links TRBV7-9 with TRBJ1-2; D gene unclear. V was trimmed by 3 bases and J by 7 bases, leaving 9 bases between them. CDR1 is SEHNR and CDR2 is FQNEAQ in the germline V gene (reference sequence). The length of the CDR3 is 12 residues. DNA of the CDR3: TGTGCCAGCAGCTTGGTAAGGAGTGGCTACACCTTC. This codes for CASSLVRSGYTF.

The chain combines TRBV14 with TRBJ1-2; D remains unclear. Germline V lookup: CDR1 SGHDN, CDR2 FVKESK. There are 12 residues in the CDR3. Between the trimmed V and J ends, which lost 0 bases and 8 bases, there was a span of 7 bases. CDR3 residues: CASSQDRQGYTF. As DNA, the CDR3 is TGTGCCAGCAGCCAAGATCGCCAGGGCTACACCTTC.

The genes are TRBV20-1 and TRBJ2-7, with D perhaps given as TRBD1 or TRBD2 (5 bases each). This CDR3 has 11 residues. Germline lookup yields CDR1 DFQATT and CDR2 SNEGSKA (reference sequence). The V and J ends lost 3 bases and 5 bases respectively, with 8 bases between them. Here the CDR3 reads CSARGVDEQYF. The CDR3 nucleotides are TGCAGTGCTAGGGGGGTCGACGAGCAGTACTTC.

The chain employs TRBV19 and TRBJ1-6; 12 bases fit TRBD1. Germline-derived CDR1 and CDR2 are LNHDA and SQIVND (reference sequence). The CDR3 has 14 amino acids. With 8 bases clipped from V and 8 bases from J, the junction kept 4 bases outside the gene matches. This chain's CDR3 is CASGTGGGYSPLHF. The CDR3 coding sequence is TGTGCCAGTGGGACAGGGGGCGGTTATTCACCCCTCCACTTT.

This chain joins TRBV7-6 and TRBJ1-4; D is unresolved. Trimming removed 2 bases from V and 3 bases from J, with 7 bases in between. CDR3 length equals 14 residues. In germline, CDR1 is SGHVS, CDR2 FNYEAQ. The CDR3 bases are TGTGCCAGCAGCTTAAGCGGGGCTAATGAAAAACTGTTTTTT. This gives the protein CASSLSGANEKLFF.

The chain employs TRBV6-6 and TRBJ1-2; no clear D gene. The CDR3 covers 13 residues. Trimming cost V 7 bases and J 8 bases, with 17 bases left between them. Per the germline V gene, CDR1 is MNHNY and CDR2 is SVGAGI (reference sequence). The CDR3 is CASTLTRSGGYTF. In DNA, the CDR3 is TGTGCCAGCACACTCACACGGTCGGGGGGCTACACCTTC.

The J gene is TRBJ2-3, the V gene TRBV11-2, with unresolved D. The V and J ends lost 0 bases and 1 base respectively, with 8 bases between them. The CDR3 covers 15 residues. The germline gives CDR1 SGHAT, CDR2 FQNNGV. This chain's CDR3 is CASSLERQGTDTQYF. Written as DNA, the CDR3 is TGTGCCAGCAGCTTAGAGAGGCAGGGCACAGATACGCAGTATTTT.

The chain has TRBV9 and TRBJ1-1, with D possibly being TRBD1 (5 bases). Germline lookup yields CDR1 SGDLS and CDR2 YYNGEE. V lost 0 bases, J lost 8 bases, and 8 bases lay in between. This CDR3 is 12 amino acids long. CDR3 in amino acids: CASSVEQGEAFF. As DNA, the CDR3 is TGTGCCAGCAGCGTAGAGCAGGGAGAAGCTTTCTTT.

The rearrangement links TRBV25-1 to TRBJ1-3; no definite D call. The V and J ends lost 6 bases and 6 bases respectively, with 12 bases between them. Germline V lookup: CDR1 MGHDK, CDR2 SYGVNS. CDR3 length: 13 residues. CDR3 residues: CASSTSSANTIYF. CDR3 DNA sequence: TGTGCCAGCAGCACAAGCTCAGCAAACACCATATATTTT.

CDR3 in amino acids: CSVGMGGTEAFF. CDR3 bases: TGCAGCGTCGGAATGGGGGGGACTGAAGCTTTCTTT. This chain connects TRBV29-1 to TRBJ1-1; D possibly corresponds to TRBD1 (5 bases). Germline values: CDR1 SQVTM, CDR2 ANQGSEA. Trimming took 6 bases from V and 5 from J, leaving 13 bases between them. CDR3 length: 12 amino acids. Full variable domain (rest looked up from reference TRBV29-1 and TRBJ1-1): SAVISQKPSRDICQRGTSLTIQCQVDSQVTMMFWYRQQPGQSLTLIATANQGSEATYESGFVIDKFPISRPNLTFSTLTVSNMSPEDSSIYLCSVGMGGTEAFFGQGTRLTVV.

This chain joins TRBV7-9 and TRBJ2-7; D is unresolved. The germline V gene encodes CDR1 SEHNR and CDR2 FQNEAQ (reference sequence). The CDR3 is made up of 15 amino acids. Trimming pared 1 base from V and 7 bases from J, leaving 17 bases between. In DNA form, the CDR3 reads TGTGCCAGCAGCTTAGGGTTGGGATTGAGAGAAGAGCAGTACTTC. As protein: CASSLGLGLREEQYF.

This sequence joins TRBV12-3 or TRBV12-4 and TRBJ1-1; possible D gene TRBD1, 5 bases. Trimming took 6 bases from V and 4 from J, leaving 12 bases between them. The CDR3 runs 13 residues. Here the CDR3 DNA reads TGTGCCAGCAGGCCCGCGGGGGGCACTGAAGCTTTCTTT. Translation: CASRPAGGTEAFF.

The rearrangement links TRBV5-1 to TRBJ2-2, with TRBD1 identical over 7 bases. Germline CDR1 is SGHRS and CDR2 is YFSETQ. The CDR3 runs to 15 residues. The J segment lost 6 bases and the V segment lost 4 bases, leaving 9 bases of the junction unmatched. The CDR3 DNA reads TGCGCCAGCAGCCAGACAGGGACCGGCGCCGGGGAGCTGTTTTTT. Its protein is CASSQTGTGAGELFF.

The chain links TRBV29-1 to TRBJ1-1; D is unresolved. The V end was cut by 7 bases, the J end by 8 bases, with 14 bases between. The CDR3 runs to 11 residues. Germline CDR1 reads SQVTM; CDR2 reads ANQGSEA. CDR3 protein: CSGRYTKEAFF. CDR3 DNA: TGCAGCGGCCGGTACACCAAGGAAGCTTTCTTT.

V gene TRBV5-1 combines with J gene TRBJ1-2; TRBD1 is a possible D gene (5 bases). The CDR3 covers 14 residues. Germline CDR1 and CDR2: SGHRS and YFSETQ. Deletions cut 4 bases from V and 8 bases from J, with 18 bases between. CDR3 loop: CASSQGRFSGGYTF. CDR3 coding DNA: TGCGCCAGCAGCCAGGGACGGTTCTCGGGAGGCTACACCTTC. The variable domain in full, completed from reference TRBV5-1 and TRBJ1-2, reads KAGVTQTPRYLIKTRGQQVTLSCSPISGHRSVSWYQQTPGQGLQFLFEYFSETQRNKGNFPGRFSGRQFSNSRSEMNVSTLELGDSALYLCASSQGRFSGGYTFGSGTRLTVV.

The J gene is TRBJ1-6, the V gene TRBV6-5, with TRBD1 matching 7 bases. The CDR3 runs 15 residues. Germline V CDR1 and CDR2: MNHEY, SVGAGI. V shed 3 bases, J shed 6 bases, and the junction held 5 bases outside the gene matches. CDR3 amino acids: CASSYGTVINSPLHF. CDR3 nucleotide sequence: TGTGCCAGCAGTTATGGGACAGTGATTAATTCACCCCTCCACTTT.